The 18 T cell receptor beta chains below all came from one sample that was sequenced in a study of cytomegalovirus exposure and HLA in healthy donors. 13 Jbeta primers and 60 Vbeta primers were used for the PCR. Sequenced by immunoSEQ multiplex PCR; TCRdb stores in-frame clones only, minus some. The table has 90,000 to 100,000 clones, 65% to 85% seen once; the top ten hold roughly 2%. The sequenced sample consisted of PBMCs. These receptors were collected from a young man in good health and CMV-seronegative.

Remarks on this clone: The identical CDR3 is also encoded by other nucleotide sequences in the sample. The J gene is TRBJ1-5, the V gene TRBV5-1; the D is unclear. Germline V CDR1 and CDR2: SGHRS, YFSETQ. V was trimmed by 0 bases and J by 2 bases, leaving 15 bases between them. The CDR3 covers 17 residues. The CDR3 loop is CASSLGSPARGNQPQHF. The CDR3 bases are TGCGCCAGCAGCTTGGGATCCCCAGCACGGGGCAATCAGCCCCAGCATTTT.

This chain uses TRBV18 with TRBJ2-5; 7 nucleotides agree with TRBD2. V shed 2 bases, J shed 2 bases, and the junction held 8 bases outside the gene matches. This CDR3 is built from 16 residues. The germline gives CDR1 KGHSH, CDR2 LQKENI. CDR3 amino acids: CASSPSSAGIQETQYF. CDR3 sequence (DNA): TGTGCCAGCTCACCATCGTCAGCGGGGATACAAGAGACCCAGTACTTC.

The chain employs TRBV19 and TRBJ1-1; maybe TRBD1 (5 bases). The ends were cut back, 1 base at V and 0 bases at J, with 12 bases in the middle. In germline, CDR1 is LNHDA, CDR2 SQIVND (reference sequence). The CDR3 runs 16 residues. The CDR3 coding sequence is TGTGCCAGTAGTATAGTAGGGGTCCGTCTGAACACTGAAGCTTTCTTT. Translated: CASSIVGVRLNTEAFF. Full variable domain (rest looked up from reference TRBV19 and TRBJ1-1): DGGITQSPKYLFRKEGQNVTLSCEQNLNHDAMYWYRQDPGQGLRLIYYSQIVNDFQKGDIAEGYSVSREKKESFPLTVTSAQKNPTAFYLCASSIVGVRLNTEAFFGQGTRLTVV.

The rearrangement uses TRBV25-1 and TRBJ2-3; D possibly corresponds to TRBD1 (6 bases). The CDR3 totals 13 residues. From germline, CDR1 is MGHDK and CDR2 SYGVNS. Between the trimmed V and J ends, which lost 5 bases and 5 bases, there was a span of 11 bases. CDR3: CASSFSGEDTQYF. The DNA of the CDR3 is TGTGCCAGCAGTTTTTCAGGGGAAGATACGCAGTATTTT.

The CDR3 coding sequence is TGTGCCAGCTCACCCTCGGGACAGGTTGTTTATGGCTACACCTTC. Translating gives CASSPSGQVVYGYTF. This rearrangement joins TRBV18 to TRBJ1-2; 8 nucleotides line up with TRBD1. The V gene end was trimmed by 3 bases and the J gene end by 5 bases; junction bases not matched to a gene: 8. Germline V gives CDR1 KGHSH, CDR2 LQKENI. The CDR3 contains 15 residues.

The chain combines TRBV29-1 with TRBJ1-2; tentatively, D is TRBD1 (5 bases). This CDR3 has 13 residues. The V end lost 0 bases, the J end lost 2 bases, and 7 bases lay between the germline ends. Germline V gene lookup returns CDR1 SQVTM and CDR2 ANQGSEA. CDR3 loop: CSVEDGGNYGYTF. CDR3 bases: TGCAGCGTTGAAGACGGGGGGAACTATGGCTACACCTTC.

The chain uses TRBV9 and TRBJ1-1; D may be TRBD1 (6 bases). Deletions cut 0 bases from V and 4 bases from J, with 13 bases between. Germline lookup yields CDR1 SGDLS and CDR2 YYNGEE. This CDR3 region has 15 residues. The CDR3 region has the DNA TGTGCCAGCAGCGTAGCTGGGGGCGCGGGCACTGAAGCTTTCTTT. Its translation: CASSVAGGAGTEAFF.

This chain links TRBV11-3 with TRBJ1-1, with a possible D match to TRBD1 (6 bases). From germline, CDR1 is SGHNT and CDR2 YENEEA. V was cut by 5 bases and J by 5 bases, with 12 bases left in between. The CDR3 is 13 residues long. CDR3 coding DNA: TGTGCCAGCAGCCGAGGGGGAACTACTGAAGCTTTCTTT. Translation: CASSRGGTTEAFF.

This clone was counted only a few times. This rearrangement joins TRBV14 to TRBJ2-7, with TRBD2 identical over 7 bases. CDR1 is SGHDN, CDR2 FVKESK, per germline. J lost 7 bases, V lost 4 bases, and 4 bases had no gene match. The CDR3 is made up of 12 amino acids. CDR3 loop: CASSPPAGEQYF. The CDR3 DNA follows: TGTGCCAGCAGCCCTCCAGCGGGGGAGCAGTACTTC.

This clone came up once. The genes are TRBV4-2 and TRBJ2-1, with TRBD2 matching 8 bases. The V gene's germline CDR1 is LGHNA and CDR2 YNFKEQ. The CDR3 has 14 residues. V shed 1 base and J 6 bases; nucleotides not matched to a gene: 2. CDR3 coding DNA: TGTGCCAGCAGCCAAGGTAGCGGGGCCAATGAGCAGTTCTTC. This sequence encodes CASSQGSGANEQFF.

This chain connects TRBV7-9 to TRBJ1-1, with 8 bases aligning to TRBD1. The trim removed 5 bases at V and 4 bases at J, leaving 3 bases unmatched. In germline, CDR1 is SEHNR, CDR2 FQNEAQ (reference sequence). This CDR3 spans 13 amino acids. This CDR3 is CASSGQGSTEAFF. In DNA, the CDR3 is TGTGCCAGCAGCGGACAGGGTTCCACTGAAGCTTTCTTT.

This clone was observed a single time. J is TRBJ1-6 and V is TRBV18, with TRBD1 matching 9 bases. The CDR3 is made up of 15 amino acids. Germline CDR1 reads KGHSH; CDR2 reads LQKENI. V shed 2 bases and J 7 bases; nucleotides not matched to a gene: 3. CDR3 nucleotide sequence: TGTGCCAGCTCACCAGGACAGGGGTCGAATTCACCCCTCCACTTT. This codes for CASSPGQGSNSPLHF.

V and J are TRBV6-6 and TRBJ2-2, with TRBD1 identical over 9 bases. Looked up from germline, CDR1 is MNHNY and CDR2 is SVGAGI (reference sequence). This CDR3 region has 15 residues. V was clipped by 6 bases and J by 1 base; unmatched bases: 3. CDR3 DNA sequence: TGTGCCAGCAGCAAGGGACAGGGGAACACCGGGGAGCTGTTTTTT. Translation gives CASSKGQGNTGELFF.

The chain is built from TRBV6-5 and TRBJ1-4; D not certain. Trimming cost V 4 bases and J 3 bases, with 15 bases left between them. In germline, CDR1 is MNHEY, CDR2 SVGAGI. The CDR3 is 16 amino acids. The CDR3 bases are TGTGCCAGCAGTTCCGATCGACTGAATCCTAATGAAAAACTGTTTTTT. Its protein is CASSSDRLNPNEKLFF.

V and J are TRBV10-2 and TRBJ2-2; TRBD1 is a possible D gene (6 bases). This CDR3 is built from 13 residues. The germline CDR1 and CDR2 sequences are WSHSY and SAAADI. Between the trimmed V and J ends, which lost 5 bases and 3 bases, there was a span of 7 bases. The CDR3 sequence: CASSQGYTGELFF. The CDR3 region has the DNA TGCGCCAGCAGTCAGGGGTACACCGGGGAGCTGTTTTTT.

The chain recombines TRBV19 with TRBJ1-2, with a weak D call TRBD1 (6 bases). The CDR3 is 17 residues long. Per the germline V gene, CDR1 is LNHDA and CDR2 is SQIVND (reference sequence). V shed 0 bases and J shed 4 bases, with 18 bases lying between them. CDR3: CASSIDRGTTSIYGYTF. The CDR3 DNA follows: TGTGCCAGTAGTATAGATCGAGGGACAACCTCAATCTATGGCTACACCTTC. Full variable domain (rest looked up from reference TRBV19 and TRBJ1-2): DGGITQSPKYLFRKEGQNVTLSCEQNLNHDAMYWYRQDPGQGLRLIYYSQIVNDFQKGDIAEGYSVSREKKESFPLTVTSAQKNPTAFYLCASSIDRGTTSIYGYTFGSGTRLTVV.

The chain employs TRBV28 and TRBJ2-3, with D hard to call. Germline CDR1 MDHEN, CDR2 SYDVKM. Deletions cut 3 bases from V and 4 bases from J, with 8 bases between. The CDR3 extends over 13 amino acids. CDR3 coding DNA: TGTGCCAGCAGTTTCGGGTCGCCAGATACGCAGTATTTT. Its protein product is CASSFGSPDTQYF.

This clone was observed a handful of times. The V and J genes are TRBV11-2 and TRBJ2-5; D is uncertain. Trimming took off 1 base at V and 5 bases at J, with 14 bases between the two ends. This CDR3 has 15 residues. CDR1 SGHAT and CDR2 FQNNGV come from the germline V gene. The CDR3 coding sequence is TGTGCCAGCAGCTTAGGCCGTAGAGCCCCGGAGACCCAGTACTTC. This sequence encodes CASSLGRRAPETQYF.